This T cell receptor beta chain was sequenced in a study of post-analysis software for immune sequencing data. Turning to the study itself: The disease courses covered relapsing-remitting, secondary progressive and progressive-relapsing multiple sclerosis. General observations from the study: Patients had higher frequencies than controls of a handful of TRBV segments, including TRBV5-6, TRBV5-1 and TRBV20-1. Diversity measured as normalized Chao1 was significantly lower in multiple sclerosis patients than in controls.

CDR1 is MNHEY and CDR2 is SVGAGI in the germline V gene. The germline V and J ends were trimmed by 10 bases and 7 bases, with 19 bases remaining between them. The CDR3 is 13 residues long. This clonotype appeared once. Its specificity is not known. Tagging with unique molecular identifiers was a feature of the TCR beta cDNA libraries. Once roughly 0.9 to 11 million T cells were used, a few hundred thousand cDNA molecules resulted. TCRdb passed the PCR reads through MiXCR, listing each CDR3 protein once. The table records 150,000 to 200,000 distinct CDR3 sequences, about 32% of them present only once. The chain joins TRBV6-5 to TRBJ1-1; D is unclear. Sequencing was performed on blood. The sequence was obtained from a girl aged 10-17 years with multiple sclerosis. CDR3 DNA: TGTGCCACAGCTTTAGAGGAAATCGGTGAAGCTTTCTTT. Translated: CATALEEIGEAFF.